The rows below give T cell receptor beta chains drawn from one sample of a study of T-cell memory formation after mild COVID-19. Via MiXCR, TCRdb re-called the 5' RACE reads, giving one row per CDR3 protein. This table has approximately 50,000 distinct CDR3 sequences, 9.5% to 15% appearing once. Sequencing used PBMCs or a T cell subset sorted from them (not recorded which). The source is a man in his late teens or twenties who had mild COVID-19 (a few samples of this study predate the infection). Cell type and time point are not known. CDR3s include the opening cysteine and the closing phenylalanine or tryptophan. A D gene is named only where the DNA matches it firmly. Size values are once, few and many counts, or a class for expanded clones, and some rows have none.

>-|TRBJ2-5|TRBV5-1|many
CASSLYGGQETQYF
TGCGCCAGCAGCTTGTATGGGGGTCAAGAGACCCAGTACTTC
>TRBD2|TRBJ2-7|TRBV20-1|few
CSAPAGGTTSYEQYF
TGCAGTGCTCCCGCCGGAGGGACTACCTCCTACGAGCAGTACTTC
>-|TRBJ1-1|TRBV2|few
CASSEGQGPLDTEAFF
TGTGCCAGCAGTGAAGGGCAGGGGCCCTTGGACACTGAAGCTTTCTTT
>-|TRBJ1-1|TRBV7-3|many
CASSLVGDTEAFF
TGTGCCAGCAGCTTAGTTGGTGACACTGAAGCTTTCTTT
>-|TRBJ1-1|TRBV7-9|-
CASSPQIGSEAFF
TGTGCCAGCAGTCCCCAGATAGGGAGTGAAGCTTTCTTT
>-|TRBJ1-5|TRBV7-8|-
CASSRLGPRNVGGNQPQHF
TGTGCCAGCAGCCGGCTTGGGCCCCGTAACGTTGGAGGCAATCAGCCCCAGCATTTT
>-|TRBJ1-2|TRBV4-3|few
CASSQDLGGTIYGYTF
TGCGCCAGCAGCCAAGATTTGGGAGGGACCATTTATGGCTACACCTTC
>-|TRBJ1-6|TRBV25-1|-
CASRTAERPLHF
TGTGCCAGCAGAACCGCGGAGAGGCCCCTCCACTTT
>TRBD2|TRBJ2-3|TRBV7-9|-
CASSFTGTSGGTDTQYF
TGTGCCAGCAGCTTTACAGGGACTAGCGGGGGCACAGATACGCAGTATTTT
>-|TRBJ1-6|TRBV27|-
CASSVGTGGSYNSPLHF
TGTGCCAGCAGTGTCGGGACGGGTGGCTCCTATAATTCACCCCTCCACTTT
>TRBD1|TRBJ1-3|TRBV7-9|few
CASSYGQANTIYF
TGTGCCAGCAGCTATGGACAGGCCAACACCATATATTTT
>-|TRBJ1-5|TRBV6-5|many
CASSYSYPPSSNQPQHF
TGTGCCAGCAGCTATTCCTACCCCCCGTCGAGCAATCAGCCCCAGCATTTT
>TRBD2|TRBJ2-3|TRBV9|few
CASSVLGLGMADTQYF
TGTGCCAGCAGCGTATTGGGACTAGGTATGGCAGATACGCAGTATTTT
>-|TRBJ1-1|TRBV4-1|few
CASSQGVGGTNTEAFF
TGCGCCAGCAGCCAAGGAGTCGGGGGGACGAACACTGAAGCTTTCTTT
>-|TRBJ2-2|TRBV7-2|many
CASSLGIGELFF
TGTGCCAGCAGCTTAGGGATCGGGGAGCTGTTTTTT
>-|TRBJ1-2|TRBV29-1|few
CSVGGDGYTF
TGCAGCGTGGGTGGGGATGGCTACACCTTC
>-|TRBJ2-7|TRBV5-1|-
CASSLGHSSYEQYF
TGCGCCAGCAGCTTGGGACACAGCTCCTACGAGCAGTACTTC
>TRBD1|TRBJ2-5|TRBV27|many
CASSSGTGGVETQYF
TGTGCCAGCAGTTCGGGGACAGGGGGCGTGGAGACCCAGTACTTC
>-|TRBJ2-5|TRBV7-9|many
CASSPPWPPVGTQYF
TGTGCCAGCAGCCCCCCCTGGCCCCCGGTGGGGACCCAGTACTTC
>-|TRBJ1-6|TRBV12-3/TRBV12-4|-
CASSLVGPSPLHF
TGTGCCAGCAGTTTGGTAGGCCCTTCACCCCTCCACTTT